This TCR beta chain was obtained from a study of blood T cells in healthy people across ages. For the second PCR, which ran for about 6 to 11 cycles, a sample-barcoded 5' primer and a J-beta primer mix were used. TCRdb reprocessed the 5' RACE reads via MiXCR and lists one record per CDR3 protein. The sample holds some 1.1 million distinct CDR3 sequences, roughly two fifths seen once. Study-wide results and limits: Researchers said unsorted PBMCs prevented a conclusive naive versus antigen-experienced comparison.

Trimming removed 10 bases at V and 2 bases at J, with 12 bases between. The germline V gene encodes CDR1 MNHEY and CDR2 SMNVEV (reference sequence). CDR3 length equals 12 residues. About this clonotype: The antigen is unknown.

The receptor was derived from a young man in good health. The chain is built from TRBV27 and TRBJ2-7; no clear D gene. Specimen: blood. CDR3 coding DNA: TGTGCCAACCGAGACCCACCCTACGAGCAGTACTTC. Translation gives CANRDPPYEQYF.